This note documents a single T cell receptor beta chain sequence. This clonotype appeared many times. It has no known antigen specificity. No much larger clone exists at a distance of one base, and base qualities are not known. The method was PCR. Instrument on record: Illumina HiSeq 2000. TCRdb reworked the public reads: Q25 trimming with fastp, MiXCR clone assembly, productive beta chains retained. Rows are unified per CDR3 protein, each entry keeping the most common DNA and genes. This sample comprises 15,000 to 20,000 distinct CDR3 sequences, 35% to 45% of them detected only once. Of the sample, around 31% is held by the ten largest clones. The CDR3 measures 15 amino acids from cysteine to phenylalanine. Just CDR3 DNA is preserved here, 45 bases in frame from base 1. The CDR1 and CDR2 encoded by the germline V gene are SGHRS and YFSETQ. At the junction V is shortened by 2 bases and J by 6 bases, with 16 bases in between.

The data were taken from a study of tumor-infiltrating lymphocytes in oesophageal squamous cell carcinoma (dated by TCRdb to the mid-2010s). This receptor was obtained from a female donor with esophageal squamous cell carcinoma. The sequence is built from TRBV5-1 and TRBJ2-3; the D segment cannot be called with confidence. Sequenced sample: normal esophageal tissue next to the tumor. In nucleotides, the sequence is TGCGCCAGCAGCTTTAGACCAGGCCCCTTGGATACGCAGTATTTT. Its protein reads: CASSFRPGPLDTQYF.